This TCR beta chain was identified during a study of cytomegalovirus exposure and HLA in healthy donors. As concerns this clone: Its antigen is not identified.

With 4 bases clipped from V and 5 bases from J, the junction kept 11 bases outside the gene matches. The CDR3 is 16 residues long. From germline, CDR1 is SGHRS and CDR2 YFSETQ. Both 60 Vbeta primers and 13 Jbeta primers went into the PCR. TCRdb keeps only in-frame clones here, not all; method: immunoSEQ multiplex PCR. The sample carries under 200,000 clones, more than 65% recorded once. Study results and limitations: The study recorded fewer than 200 TCR beta chains that were cytomegalovirus-associated.

The sequencing sample was made of PBMCs. The source is a middle-aged woman in good health and CMV-seropositive. J is TRBJ2-5 and V is TRBV5-1; 10 bases are shared with TRBD2. CDR3 region: CASSPSGGAVLETQYF. CDR3 DNA: TGCGCCAGCAGCCCCAGCGGGGGGGCCGTCCTCGAGACCCAGTACTTC.